This is a list of T cell receptor beta chains from one sample in a study of blood T cell repertoires in COVID-19. Using immunoSEQ multiplex PCR, the repertoire was profiled, and TCRdb retains in-frame clones only, with some absent. Of approximately 210,000 clones listed, 84% are singletons. Input material: peripheral blood. All receptors come from a woman aged 80 or over with COVID-19, enrolled during active disease. Both conserved end residues are part of each CDR3. The order of the fields is CDR3 length, V gene, clone size, D gene, J gene, CDR3 protein, CDR3 DNA. A D gene is named only where the DNA matches it firmly. Expanded clones are given a class, and other clones once, few, many or no size at all.

>15|TRBV2|NA|TRBD1|TRBJ2-1
CASRVDWGQGNEQFF
TGTGCCAGCAGAGTAGATTGGGGACAGGGGAATGAGCAGTTCTTC
>14|TRBV2|NA|NA|TRBJ1-5
CASNSDSRNQPQHF
TGTGCCAGCAACAGCGACAGTCGCAATCAGCCCCAGCATTTT
>13|TRBV6-5|NA|NA|TRBJ1-1
CASSRTNLFEAFF
TGTGCCAGCAGTAGAACGAACCTATTTGAAGCTTTCTTT
>15|TRBV6-1|NA|TRBD1|TRBJ1-2
CASSEPDRGSDGYTF
TGTGCCAGCAGTGAGCCTGACAGGGGAAGTGATGGCTACACCTTC
>15|TRBV6-5|NA|TRBD2|TRBJ2-1
CASSYGRGGGDEQFF
TGTGCCAGCAGTTACGGGCGGGGGGGCGGAGATGAGCAGTTCTTC
>15|TRBV5-4|once|NA|TRBJ1-3
CASSLVGAAGNTIYF
TGTGCCAGCAGCTTGGTGGGGGCAGCAGGAAACACCATATATTTT
>15|TRBV7-6|NA|NA|TRBJ1-6
CASSPDSRLNSPLHF
TGTGCCAGCAGCCCGGACAGTAGACTCAATTCACCCCTCCACTTT
>16|TRBV5-1|NA|TRBD2|TRBJ2-3
CASSGNAGVGTDTQYF
TGCGCCAGCAGCGGGAACGCGGGGGTTGGCACAGATACGCAGTATTTT
>15|TRBV19|few|TRBD1|TRBJ1-5
CASSPGTGLGQPQHF
TGTGCCAGTAGTCCCGGGACAGGGTTGGGTCAGCCCCAGCATTTT
>15|TRBV5-1|NA|NA|TRBJ2-1
CASSSTTSSYNEQFF
TGCGCCAGCAGCTCAACCACGAGCTCCTACAATGAGCAGTTCTTC
>16|TRBV4-2|NA|NA|TRBJ1-4
CASSQQGGATNEKLFF
TGTGCCAGCAGCCAACAGGGTGGGGCAACTAATGAAAAACTGTTTTTT
>15|TRBV19|NA|NA|TRBJ2-2
CASERGAQNTGELFF
TGTGCCAGTGAGCGTGGGGCACAGAACACCGGGGAGCTGTTTTTT
>14|TRBV11-1|NA|NA|TRBJ1-2
CASSLQGQSYGYTF
TGTGCCAGCAGCCTACAAGGACAGTCCTATGGCTACACCTTC
>14|TRBV2|NA|NA|TRBJ2-5
CASSLGPNQETQYF
TGTGCCAGCAGTCTAGGCCCCAACCAAGAGACCCAGTACTTC
>15|TRBV27|NA|TRBD1|TRBJ1-5
CASSPGTGPGQPQHF
TGTGCCAGCAGTCCGGGGACAGGGCCGGGTCAGCCCCAGCATTTT
>16|TRBV3-1/TRBV3-2|NA|NA|TRBJ1-2
CASSQSSITGAYGYTF
TGTGCCAGCAGCCAATCGTCTATTACAGGCGCCTATGGCTACACCTTC
>15|TRBV4-1|few|NA|TRBJ1-5
CASSRWAAKDQPQHF
TGCGCCAGCAGCCGTTGGGCAGCAAAGGATCAGCCCCAGCATTTT
>16|TRBV7-9|NA|TRBD1|TRBJ1-2
CASSALRDREFGGYTF
TGTGCCAGCAGCGCTCTCCGGGACAGGGAATTCGGTGGCTACACCTTC
>13|TRBV6-2/TRBV6-3|NA|NA|TRBJ1-1
CASSYRQNTEAFF
TGTGCCAGCAGTTACCGACAGAACACTGAAGCTTTCTTT
>12|TRBV24-1|NA|NA|TRBJ2-3
CATSQEKDTQYF
TGTGCCACCAGCCAGGAAAAAGATACGCAGTATTTT
>18|TRBV6-2/TRBV6-3|NA|TRBD1|TRBJ2-7
CASSYLGHDREVTYEQYF
TGTGCCAGCAGTTATCTTGGACACGACAGGGAAGTAACCTACGAGCAGTACTTC
>15|TRBV19|NA|TRBD1|TRBJ2-1
CASSTRQGSYNEQFF
TGTGCCAGTAGTACCAGACAGGGGAGTTACAATGAGCAGTTCTTC
>18|TRBV4-2|NA|TRBD1|TRBJ2-1
CASSQGEVGTGGDNEQFF
TGTGCCAGCAGCCAAGGGGAAGTAGGGACAGGAGGGGACAATGAGCAGTTCTTC
>11|TRBV2|NA|NA|TRBJ1-1
CASSGDSGAFF
TGTGCCAGCAGCGGGGACTCGGGGGCTTTCTTT
>15|TRBV6-5|NA|NA|TRBJ1-6
CASSYSGRAGSPLHF
TGTGCCAGCAGTTACTCGGGGAGGGCAGGTTCACCCCTCCACTTT
>15|TRBV7-2|NA|TRBD1|TRBJ1-6
CASSLSRTGHSPLHF
TGTGCCAGCAGCTTAAGCAGGACAGGGCATTCACCCCTCCACTTT
>15|TRBV4-3|NA|NA|TRBJ1-6
CASSQGWSTNSPLHF
TGCGCCAGCAGCCAAGGTTGGAGTACTAATTCACCCCTCCACTTT
>18|TRBV3-1/TRBV3-2|NA|TRBD2|TRBJ2-5
CASSPPLSGTTPQETQYF
TGTGCCAGCAGCCCTCCCCTGTCCGGGACTACCCCTCAGGAGACCCAGTACTTC
>16|TRBV28|NA|NA|TRBJ2-3
CASISGLGHSTDTQYF
TGTGCCAGCATTTCGGGACTGGGGCATAGCACAGATACGCAGTATTTT
>11|TRBV28|NA|NA|TRBJ2-3
CASSQTDTQYF
TGTGCCAGCAGTCAAACAGATACGCAGTATTTT
>13|TRBV11-2|NA|NA|TRBJ1-4
CASSPWTDEKLFF
TGTGCCAGCAGCCCTTGGACAGATGAAAAACTGTTTTTT
>14|TRBV2|once|NA|TRBJ1-2
CASSYRQDNYGYTF
TGTGCCAGCAGTTACCGACAGGATAACTATGGCTACACCTTC
>13|TRBV12-3/TRBV12-4|few|NA|TRBJ1-2
CASSPDPGNGYTF
TGTGCCAGCAGCCCCGACCCAGGGAATGGCTACACCTTC
>12|TRBV10-3|NA|TRBD1|TRBJ1-1
CAITGQGGEAFF
TGTGCCATCACGGGACAGGGGGGTGAAGCTTTCTTT
>13|TRBV6-2/TRBV6-3|NA|NA|TRBJ1-1
CASSYGREIEAFF
TGTGCCAGCAGTTACGGCAGGGAAATTGAAGCTTTCTTT
>13|TRBV10-3|NA|TRBD2|TRBJ2-7
CAISSGGNYEQYF
TGTGCCATCAGTTCCGGGGGGAACTACGAGCAGTACTTC
>14|TRBV10-3|NA|NA|TRBJ2-2
CAIRDSEVAGELFF
TGTGCCATCAGGGACTCGGAGGTGGCCGGGGAGCTGTTTTTT
>15|TRBV11-3|NA|NA|TRBJ2-3
CASSTSGTSTDTQYF
TGTGCCAGCAGTACTTCCGGGACAAGCACAGATACGCAGTATTTT
>15|TRBV9|NA|TRBD1|TRBJ1-4
CASSVSGQGHEKLFF
TGTGCCAGCAGCGTTTCCGGACAGGGGCATGAAAAACTGTTTTTT
>15|TRBV5-1|NA|NA|TRBJ2-5
CASSLGWGREETQYF
TGCGCCAGCAGCCTGGGATGGGGCAGGGAAGAGACCCAGTACTTC
>14|TRBV28|NA|TRBD1|TRBJ1-2
CASSPRGRVDGYTF
TGTGCCAGCAGTCCCAGGGGGCGGGTAGATGGCTACACCTTC
>13|TRBV19|NA|TRBD1|TRBJ1-1
CASSIIGQGKAFF
TGTGCCAGTAGTATAATCGGACAGGGGAAAGCTTTCTTT
>16|TRBV5-6|NA|TRBD1|TRBJ1-5
CASSAWGQPQNQPQHF
TGTGCCAGCAGCGCTTGGGGACAGCCCCAGAATCAGCCCCAGCATTTT
>13|TRBV28|few|NA|TRBJ1-5
CASSFTGNQPQHF
TGTGCCAGCAGTTTTACGGGAAATCAGCCCCAGCATTTT
>15|TRBV7-2|NA|NA|TRBJ2-7
CASTSPGIGSHEQYF
TGTGCCAGCACCTCTCCCGGGATAGGGTCCCACGAGCAGTACTTC
>15|TRBV5-1|NA|NA|TRBJ2-7
CASSLGGVASYEQYF
TGCGCCAGCAGCTTGGGCGGGGTGGCGAGCTACGAGCAGTACTTC
>13|TRBV11-2|NA|NA|TRBJ2-3
CASSPLRLDTQYF
TGTGCCAGCAGCCCCCTTCGTCTGGATACGCAGTATTTT
>19|TRBV6-6|NA|NA|TRBJ1-3
CASSPAHSTRGNTGNTIYF
TGTGCCAGCAGTCCCGCCCACTCCACACGGGGGAATACTGGAAACACCATATATTTT
>13|TRBV28|NA|TRBD1|TRBJ1-2
CASSLQGGDGYTF
TGTGCCAGCAGCCTACAGGGGGGGGATGGCTACACCTTC
>16|TRBV11-3|NA|NA|TRBJ1-1
CASSLDNVHPDTEAFF
TGTGCCAGCAGCTTAGATAACGTACACCCAGACACTGAAGCTTTCTTT
>14|TRBV7-2|NA|NA|TRBJ2-2
CASSSRTNTGELFF
TGTGCCAGCAGCTCACGGACAAACACCGGGGAGCTGTTTTTT